The clone carrying this T cell receptor beta chain showed up just once. This sample is part of a study of blood T cell repertoires in COVID-19. Study-wide context: Italy, Spain and the United States were the sources of the convalescent and acute COVID-19 samples. The cDNA or gDNA used as material had been derived from T cells, B-cell-depleted T cells, or PBMCs.

Method: immunoSEQ multiplex PCR; TCRdb's copy keeps in-frame clones and lacks some. This table has just over 250,000 clones, 91% appearing once. Germline V gene sequence: CDR1 WSHSY, CDR2 SAAADI. This CDR3 is built from 15 residues. The ends lost 6 bases at V and 3 bases at J; junction bases unmatched: 8. Recruited during active infection, patients (from Seattle) were subsequently followed longitudinally. Sequences were obtained from peripheral blood. The J gene is TRBJ2-1, the V gene TRBV10-2; TRBD2 agrees at 7 bases. The TCR originated in a person under 35 with COVID-19, enrolled during active disease. The CDR3 loop is CASRDSGGGYNEQFF. The CDR3 nucleotides are TGCGCCAGCAGGGATTCGGGAGGAGGCTACAATGAGCAGTTCTTC.